One TCR beta chain is described in this entry. Produced via immunoSEQ multiplex PCR; TCRdb's table is partial and in-frame only. The sample carries 300,000 to 500,000 clones, roughly nine tenths recorded once. These data originate in a study of Ad26.COV2.S vaccination and SARS-CoV-2 variants. Looking at the study overall: Sample donor was a member of the COV1001 Ad26.COV2.S trial arm.

This CDR3 spans 16 amino acids. Trimming took off 0 bases at V and 0 bases at J, with 10 bases between the two ends. CDR1 is SGHNT, CDR2 YYREEE, per germline (reference sequence). As to treatment: about 20 received Ad26.COV2.S at low or high dose, single or two shots; roughly five received placebo; per-sample allocation not given. Sampling was done on day 63 after the first vaccine or placebo injection. The receptor was derived from a person aged 18 to 59 who received the Ad26.COV2.S COVID-19 vaccine or a placebo. This chain joins TRBV5-4 and TRBJ2-1, with D possibly TRBD2 on 5 matching bases. This material consisted of peripheral blood, taken in a trial of Ad26.COV2.S vaccine versus placebo. CDR3: CASSLEGGLSYNEQFF. The CDR3 nucleotides are TGTGCCAGCAGCTTGGAAGGCGGGCTCTCCTACAATGAGCAGTTCTTC.